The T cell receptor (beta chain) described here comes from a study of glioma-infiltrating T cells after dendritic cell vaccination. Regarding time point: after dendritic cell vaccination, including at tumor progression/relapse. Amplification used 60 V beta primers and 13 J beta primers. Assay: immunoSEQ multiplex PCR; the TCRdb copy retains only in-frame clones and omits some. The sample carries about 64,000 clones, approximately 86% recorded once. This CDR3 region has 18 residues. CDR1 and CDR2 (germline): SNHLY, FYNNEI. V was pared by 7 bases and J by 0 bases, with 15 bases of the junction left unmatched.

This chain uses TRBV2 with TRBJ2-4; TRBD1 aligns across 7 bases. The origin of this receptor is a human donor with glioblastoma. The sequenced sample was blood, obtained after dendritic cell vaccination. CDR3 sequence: CASKEGYWQGEAKNIQYF. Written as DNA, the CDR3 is TGTGCCAGCAAAGAAGGGTATTGGCAGGGGGAAGCCAAAAACATTCAGTACTTC.